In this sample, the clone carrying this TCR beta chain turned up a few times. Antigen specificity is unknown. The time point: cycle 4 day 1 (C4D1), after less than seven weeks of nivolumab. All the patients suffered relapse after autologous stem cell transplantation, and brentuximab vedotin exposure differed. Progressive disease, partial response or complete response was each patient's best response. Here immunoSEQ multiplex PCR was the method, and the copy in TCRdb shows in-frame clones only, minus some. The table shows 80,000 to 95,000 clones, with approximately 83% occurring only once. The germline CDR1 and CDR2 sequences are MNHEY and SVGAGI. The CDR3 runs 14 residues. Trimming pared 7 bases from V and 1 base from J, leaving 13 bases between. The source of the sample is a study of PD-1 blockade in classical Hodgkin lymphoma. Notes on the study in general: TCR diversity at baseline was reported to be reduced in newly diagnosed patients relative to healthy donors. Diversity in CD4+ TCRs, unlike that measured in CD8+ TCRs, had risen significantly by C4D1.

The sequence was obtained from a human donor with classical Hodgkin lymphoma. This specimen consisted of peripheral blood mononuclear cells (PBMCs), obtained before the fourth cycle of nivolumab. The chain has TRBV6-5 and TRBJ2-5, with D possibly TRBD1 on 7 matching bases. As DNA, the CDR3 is TGTGCCAGCAATCACCAGGGGGGCCAAGAGACCCAGTACTTC. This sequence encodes CASNHQGGQETQYF.